Listed here are 28 T cell receptor beta chains from one sample, sequenced in a study of regulatory and conventional T cells in RAG deficiency. Some clones are missing from TCRdb's copy, which holds only in-frame ones; the method was immunoSEQ multiplex PCR. The sample records tens of thousands of clones, more than 90% being singletons. Conventional CD4+ T cells were sorted from blood as CD25-low CD127-high cells. The sample was also linked to a second study, of regulatory T cells. In that study: The primer mix had 52 TRBV and 13 TRBJ primers.

The sample consisted of CD25- CD4+ T cells sorted from blood. The receptors were sampled from a human donor in good health.

The rearrangement links TRBV6-5 to TRBJ1-2, with a tentative D call TRBD1 (5 bases). Germline V gene lookup returns CDR1 MNHEY and CDR2 SVGAGI. V was cut by 2 bases and J by 7 bases, with 5 bases left in between. This CDR3 is built from 11 residues. The DNA for the CDR3 is TGTGCCAGCAGTTACAGGGGTGGCTACACCTTC. Translating it yields CASSYRGGYTF.

The chain recombines TRBV14 with TRBJ1-1; TRBD1 agrees at 7 bases. The CDR3 extends over 14 amino acids. Looked up from germline, CDR1 is SGHDN and CDR2 is FVKESK. Trimming removed 2 bases from V and 8 bases from J; junction bases left unmatched: 8. CDR3 sequence (DNA): TGTGCCAGCAGCCAACGGACAGGAGCTGTAGAAGCTTTCTTT. Translation: CASSQRTGAVEAFF.

J is TRBJ1-6 and V is TRBV19; D not resolved. CDR3 length: 15 amino acids. Trimming left V 5 bases short and J 3 bases short, with 11 bases between. Looked up from germline, CDR1 is LNHDA and CDR2 is SQIVND (reference sequence). CDR3 in amino acids: CASSVQNGYNSPLHF. The DNA of the CDR3 is TGTGCCAGTAGTGTGCAGAATGGCTATAATTCACCCCTCCACTTT.

The chain is built from TRBV4-2 and TRBJ2-2; 9 bases fit TRBD2. CDR3 length: 16 amino acids. V was clipped by 3 bases and J by 4 bases; unmatched bases: 6. The germline CDR1 and CDR2 sequences are LGHNA and YNFKEQ. CDR3 DNA sequence: TGTGCCAGCAGCCACGCGGGACTAGCTCTCACCGGGGAGCTGTTTTTT. Amino acids: CASSHAGLALTGELFF.

The chain couples TRBV19 to TRBJ2-3; TRBD1 is a possible D gene (5 bases). The V end was cut by 6 bases, the J end by 2 bases, with 9 bases between. CDR1 and CDR2 from the germline V gene are LNHDA and SQIVND (reference sequence). The CDR3 loop spans 13 amino acids. The CDR3 DNA reads as TGTGCCAGTAGACGACAGATCACAGATACGCAGTATTTT. Protein product: CASRRQITDTQYF.

The chain uses TRBV7-6 and TRBJ2-7; possibly TRBD1 for D (6 bases). CDR3 length: 14 amino acids. Germline-derived CDR1 and CDR2 are SGHVS and FNYEAQ. V shed 2 bases and J shed 5 bases, with 13 bases lying between them. CDR3 sequence reads: CASSLKTGTDEQYF. The CDR3 coding sequence is TGTGCCAGCAGCTTAAAGACAGGTACCGACGAGCAGTACTTC. The entire variable domain, with the rest obtained from reference TRBV7-6 and TRBJ2-7, is as follows: GAGVSQSPRYKVTKRGQDVALRCDPISGHVSLYWYRQALGQGPEFLTYFNYEAQQDKSGLPNDRFSAERPEGSISTLTIQRTEQRDSAMYRCASSLKTGTDEQYFGPGTRLTVT.

This rearrangement joins TRBV27 to TRBJ2-7, with unresolved D. The CDR3 extends over 19 amino acids. Germline CDR1 is MNHEY and CDR2 is SMNVEV (reference sequence). Trimming stripped 6 bases from V and 1 base from J, with 28 bases between. The chain's CDR3 is CASSQVGYSLQGYSYEQYF. CDR3 sequence (DNA): TGTGCCAGCAGCCAAGTCGGGTACTCCCTACAAGGATATTCCTACGAGCAGTACTTC.

This chain connects TRBV5-1 to TRBJ1-1; 7 positions match TRBD1. The CDR3 spans 14 residues. V dropped 0 bases and J dropped 6; count of bases not matched to a gene: 5. Germline V lookup: CDR1 SGHRS, CDR2 YFSETQ. CDR3 sequence: CASSLDRGGSEAFF. The CDR3 nucleotides are TGCGCCAGCAGCTTGGACAGGGGCGGATCTGAAGCTTTCTTT.

The gene calls are TRBV19 and TRBJ2-5, with D possibly being TRBD1 (5 bases). The CDR3 consists of 15 residues. In germline, CDR1 is LNHDA, CDR2 SQIVND (reference sequence). Trimming left V 4 bases short and J 2 bases short, with 14 bases between. CDR3 residues: CASSTGQVGQETQYF. CDR3 DNA: TGTGCCAGTAGTACCGGACAAGTTGGGCAAGAGACCCAGTACTTC.

The rearrangement joins TRBV18 to TRBJ2-5; 9 nucleotides line up with TRBD2. The CDR3 consists of 14 residues. The J segment lost 2 bases and the V segment lost 3 bases, leaving 1 base of the junction unmatched. Germline CDR1 and CDR2: KGHSH and LQKENI. The CDR3 reads CASSPTSGQETQYF. In DNA form, the CDR3 reads TGTGCCAGCTCACCGACTAGCGGACAAGAGACCCAGTACTTC.

The chain uses TRBV5-4 and TRBJ1-5; no definite D call. The germline V and J ends were trimmed by 4 bases and 2 bases, with 10 bases remaining between them. Germline CDR1 reads SGHNT; CDR2 reads YYREEE (reference sequence). This CDR3 comprises 14 residues. In DNA form, the CDR3 reads TGTGCCAGCAGCCGCGCGGGTGGCAATCAGCCCCAGCATTTT. Translation: CASSRAGGNQPQHF.

For the CDR3, the DNA is TGCGCCAGCAGCCAGGTGACAGGGGGACACAATGAGCAGTTCTTC. Amino acid sequence: CASSQVTGGHNEQFF. The chain uses TRBV5-1 and TRBJ2-1, with TRBD1 matching 9 bases. V lost 4 bases to trimming and J lost 5 bases; unmatched junction nucleotides: 7. Germline V gene lookup returns CDR1 SGHRS and CDR2 YFSETQ. This CDR3 is built from 15 residues.

The chain combines TRBV29-1 with TRBJ2-1; 13 nucleotides match TRBD2. In germline, CDR1 is SQVTM, CDR2 ANQGSEA. V lost 5 bases to trimming and J lost 2 bases; unmatched junction nucleotides: 3. The CDR3 loop spans 15 amino acids. The CDR3 sequence: CSVKTSGGAYNEQFF. The CDR3 DNA sequence: TGCAGCGTTAAAACTAGCGGGGGGGCCTACAATGAGCAGTTCTTC.

This clone showed up just once. This chain links TRBV5-4 with TRBJ1-1; D gene ambiguous. V dropped 0 bases and J dropped 1 base, with 16 bases sitting between them. This CDR3 is 17 amino acids long. The germline CDR1 and CDR2 sequences are SGHNT and YYREEE (reference sequence). CDR3 bases: TGTGCCAGCAGCTTGGGCGGGAGGGCCGGCTCGAACACTGAAGCTTTCTTT. It specifies CASSLGGRAGSNTEAFF.

The V call is TRBV18, the J call TRBJ1-4; D unresolved. V gave up 0 bases and J gave up 8 bases, with 7 bases separating them. This CDR3 region has 13 residues. Germline assignment: CDR1 KGHSH and CDR2 LQKENI. The CDR3 region is CASSPPSPEKLFF. In DNA, the CDR3 is TGTGCCAGCTCACCACCCTCCCCCGAAAAACTGTTTTTT.

This chain joins TRBV5-4 and TRBJ2-1; possible D gene TRBD2, 6 bases. This CDR3 spans 15 amino acids. V shed 5 bases and J shed 2 bases, with 14 bases lying between them. Germline-derived CDR1 and CDR2 are SGHNT and YYREEE (reference sequence). In nucleotides, the CDR3 is TGTGCCAGCAGACCACCGGGACTGCCCTACAATGAGCAGTTCTTC. Protein: CASRPPGLPYNEQFF.

The chain combines TRBV5-5 with TRBJ1-2; D not certain. CDR3 length: 16 residues. Germline CDR1 and CDR2: SGHKS and YYEKEE (reference sequence). V was pared by 0 bases and J by 4 bases, with 16 bases between. CDR3 nucleotides: TGTGCCAGCAGCTTGGTCCAGGCCCTAGGAGGCTATGGCTACACCTTC. Translation: CASSLVQALGGYGYTF.

The sample holds one count of this clone. The V gene is TRBV14, the J gene TRBJ1-2; TRBD1 agrees at 7 bases. The CDR3 extends over 14 amino acids. The V gene end was trimmed by 6 bases and the J gene end by 0 bases; junction bases not matched to a gene: 4. Germline values: CDR1 SGHDN, CDR2 FVKESK. The CDR3 sequence is CASSNRGANYGYTF. DNA of the CDR3: TGTGCCAGCAGTAACAGGGGAGCTAACTATGGCTACACCTTC.

V is TRBV30 and J is TRBJ1-5, with 12 bases that match TRBD1. Germline values: CDR1 GTSNPN, CDR2 SVGIG (reference sequence). The CDR3 length is 14 residues. V gave up 3 bases and J gave up 6 bases; unmatched junction bases: 3. Here the CDR3 DNA reads TGTGCCTGGAGGGGACAGGGGGCGAGTCAGCCCCAGCATTTT. Encoded protein: CAWRGQGASQPQHF.

This chain uses TRBV6-5 with TRBJ2-5, with D unresolved. Germline CDR1 reads MNHEY; CDR2 reads SVGAGI. The V end was cut by 5 bases, the J end by 5 bases, with 12 bases between. The CDR3 spans 13 residues. CDR3 amino acids: CASSVPPGETQYF. The CDR3, as DNA: TGTGCCAGCAGTGTCCCCCCCGGGGAGACCCAGTACTTC.

The chain links TRBV5-4 to TRBJ1-2; no clear D. The CDR3 runs to 13 residues. Trimming took off 0 bases at V and 7 bases at J, with 10 bases between the two ends. Germline loops: CDR1 SGHNT, CDR2 YYREEE (reference sequence). CDR3 sequence: CASSLVGFSGYTF. The CDR3, as DNA: TGTGCCAGCAGCTTGGTTGGTTTTAGTGGCTACACCTTC.

The chain is built from TRBV28 and TRBJ2-1; D possibly corresponds to TRBD1 (5 bases). The germline V gene encodes CDR1 MDHEN and CDR2 SYDVKM. The CDR3 extends over 12 amino acids. V dropped 10 bases and J dropped 8 bases, with 15 bases sitting between them. In nucleotides, the CDR3 is TGTGCCAATGGGGCCCGCGTTGATGAGCAGTTCTTC. As protein: CANGARVDEQFF.

This chain uses TRBV6-1 with TRBJ2-1, with 12 bases identical to TRBD2. V dropped 0 bases and J dropped 0; count of bases not matched to a gene: 3. This CDR3 comprises 18 residues. The germline V gene has CDR1 MNHNS and CDR2 SASEGT. This chain's CDR3 is CASSEAGLAGISYNEQFF. The DNA of the CDR3 is TGTGCCAGCAGTGAAGCGGGACTAGCGGGCATCTCCTACAATGAGCAGTTCTTC.

The rearrangement joins TRBV5-5 to TRBJ2-1; tentative D call: TRBD2 (6 bases). The ends were cut back, 0 bases at V and 2 bases at J, with 12 bases in the middle. The germline CDR1 and CDR2 sequences are SGHKS and YYEKEE (reference sequence). CDR3 size: 16 residues. CDR3 sequence reads: CASSLGGRDPYNEQFF. CDR3 in DNA: TGTGCCAGCAGCTTGGGTGGGCGGGACCCCTACAATGAGCAGTTCTTC.

The genes are TRBV6-5 and TRBJ1-4; TRBD1 matches at 8 bases. The CDR3 consists of 14 residues. CDR1 is MNHEY and CDR2 is SVGAGI in the germline V gene. Trimming removed 6 bases from V and 3 bases from J; junction bases left unmatched: 3. In DNA, the CDR3 is TGTGCCAGCAGACGGACAGGGCCTAATGAAAAACTGTTTTTT. Protein: CASRRTGPNEKLFF.

The chain links TRBV4-1 to TRBJ1-4; D is unresolved. Deletions cut 0 bases from V and 15 bases from J, with 5 bases between. Germline V gives CDR1 MGHRA, CDR2 YSYEKL. This CDR3 comprises 10 residues. CDR3 sequence reads: CASSQETMFF. The CDR3 DNA is TGCGCCAGCAGCCAAGAGACAATGTTTTTT.

The CDR3 sequence is CASSPTSGSLNTGELFF. CDR3 bases: TGTGCCAGCAGCCCGACTAGCGGGAGCCTTAACACCGGGGAGCTGTTTTTT. V gene TRBV9 combines with J gene TRBJ2-2; 12 bases fit TRBD2. J gave up 2 bases and V 4 bases, and 6 bases lay outside the gene matches. Germline V CDR1 and CDR2: SGDLS, YYNGEE. The CDR3 covers 17 residues.

A single count supports this clone. The chain uses TRBV18 and TRBJ2-5; unclear D gene. CDR1 is KGHSH and CDR2 is LQKENI in the germline V gene. V lost 3 bases to trimming and J lost 1 base, with 9 bases between them. The CDR3 has 14 residues. CDR3 sequence: CASSPRGVQETQYF. CDR3 nucleotides: TGTGCCAGCTCACCGCGCGGAGTCCAAGAGACCCAGTACTTC.